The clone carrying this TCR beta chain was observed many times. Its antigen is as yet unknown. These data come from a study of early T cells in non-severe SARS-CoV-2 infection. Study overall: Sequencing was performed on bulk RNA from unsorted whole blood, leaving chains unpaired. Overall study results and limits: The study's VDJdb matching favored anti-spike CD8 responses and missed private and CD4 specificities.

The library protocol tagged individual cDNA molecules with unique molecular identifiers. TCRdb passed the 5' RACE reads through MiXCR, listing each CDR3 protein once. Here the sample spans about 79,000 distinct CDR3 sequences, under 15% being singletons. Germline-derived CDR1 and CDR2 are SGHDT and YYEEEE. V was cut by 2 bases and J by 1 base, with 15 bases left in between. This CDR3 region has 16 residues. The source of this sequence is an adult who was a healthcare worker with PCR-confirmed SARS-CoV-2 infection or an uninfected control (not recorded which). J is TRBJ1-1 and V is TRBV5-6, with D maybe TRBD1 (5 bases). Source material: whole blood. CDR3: CASSLLGHQGNTEAFF. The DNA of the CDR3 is TGTGCCAGCAGCTTATTAGGTCACCAGGGGAACACTGAAGCTTTCTTT.